This TCR beta chain was found in a study of Graves' ophthalmopathy and Graves' hyperthyroidism. Notes on the study in general: Separation of ophthalmopathy from stable hyperthyroidism was achieved by a 13-signature model, at around 88% sensitivity and around 81% specificity.

This clonotype was counted at least ten times. What it binds is not known. Clinical symptoms, serum thyroxine, TRAb, thyroid ultrasound and orbital computed tomography formed the basis of diagnosis. PBMCs were isolated by Ficoll-Paque density gradient centrifugation, using approximately 10 ml of fresh peripheral blood as the starting material. J gave up 2 bases and V 5 bases, and 12 bases lay outside the gene matches. The V gene's germline CDR1 is LGHNT and CDR2 FRNRAP. CDR3 length equals 16 residues. The study amplified TCR beta CDR3 regions using RNA transcripts. RT-PCR was first run with HTBI primers, then multiplex PCR in a second round. TCRdb called the multiplex PCR reads again in MiXCR, with one record for every CDR3 protein. Among about 200,000 distinct CDR3 sequences, about 32% were seen once, and the ten largest hold 8.5% to 9.5%.

The chain recombines TRBV12-5 with TRBJ2-7; 7 bases map to TRBD2. The sequenced sample consisted of peripheral blood. This clonotype was sampled from a man in his forties or fifties with Graves' ophthalmopathy. In nucleotides, the CDR3 is TGTGCTAGTGGTCTGACTTTGCGGGGAGGGGCCTACGAGCAGTACTTC. Translation: CASGLTLRGGAYEQYF.